Listed below are T cell receptor beta chains from one sample, sequenced in a study of blood T cell repertoires in COVID-19. Sequencing used immunoSEQ multiplex PCR; TCRdb keeps in-frame clones, though not all of them. Among roughly 250,000 clones, 87% were seen once, and the ten largest hold 2% to 3%. Sequenced: PBMCs or T cells enriched from blood (not recorded which). Every receptor here comes from a woman aged 25 to 39 with acute COVID-19. Each CDR3 is given with its conserved first and last residue. Each record gives: CDR3 length, V gene, clone size, D gene, J gene, CDR3 DNA, CDR3 protein. A D gene is named only where the DNA matches it firmly. Not every row has a clone size; where given, it reads once, few, many or a size class.

17	TRBV11-3	NA	TRBD2	TRBJ2-3	TGTGCCAGCAGCTTAGGCGGTGGCGGGGGGTGGAAAGATACGCAGTATTTT	CASSLGGGGGWKDTQYF
17	TRBV5-5	NA	TRBD1	TRBJ1-5	TGTGCCAGCAGCTTCGACAGGGTCCCCTTCTTTAATCAGCCCCAGCATTTT	CASSFDRVPFFNQPQHF
14	TRBV10-2	NA	NA	TRBJ1-1	TGCGCCAGCATTCCACAGGGCGGGAGGCCTAGAGCTTTCTTT	CASIPQGGRPRAFF
13	TRBV29-1	NA	NA	TRBJ1-2	TGCAGCGTGAGCCCCCGGGGGACCTATGGCTACACCTTC	CSVSPRGTYGYTF
13	TRBV12-3/TRBV12-4	once	NA	TRBJ2-1	TGTGCCAGCGGCCGGGACACTAACAATGAGCAGTTCTTC	CASGRDTNNEQFF
15	TRBV18	NA	NA	TRBJ1-6	TGTGCCAGCTCACCCCTCCAGGGAATGAGTTCACCCCTCCACTTT	CASSPLQGMSSPLHF
15	TRBV5-4	NA	NA	TRBJ1-2	TGTGCCAGCAGCTTGGCAGTAGGGTCAGGGCGCGGCTACACCTTC	CASSLAVGSGRGYTF
13	TRBV7-8	few	NA	TRBJ1-1	TGTGCCAGCAGCTTCCGTTTGAACACTGAAGCTTTCTTT	CASSFRLNTEAFF
14	TRBV3-1/TRBV3-2	NA	NA	TRBJ1-2	TGTGCCAGCAGCCAGACCCCAGGGTACTATGGCTACACCTTC	CASSQTPGYYGYTF
12	TRBV5-1	NA	TRBD1	TRBJ2-5	TGCGCCAGCCGGGACAGGGGGGAGACCCAGTACTTC	CASRDRGETQYF
14	TRBV10-2	once	NA	TRBJ2-7	TGCGCCAGCAACCCCTACGGGGGATCCTACGAGCAGTACTTC	CASNPYGGSYEQYF
14	TRBV6-5	NA	NA	TRBJ2-1	TGTGCCAGCAGCACCGGGGTAATAAACAATGAGCAGTTCTTC	CASSTGVINNEQFF
16	TRBV6-1	NA	NA	TRBJ1-6	TGTGCCAGCAGTGAATGGATCGACAGAAGTAATTCACCCCTCCACTTT	CASSEWIDRSNSPLHF
15	TRBV5-1	NA	NA	TRBJ1-4	TGCGCCAGCAGCTTAGTGGCCGCTTCTAATGAAAAACTGTTTTTT	CASSLVAASNEKLFF